Below, 31 T cell receptor beta chains from the same sample are listed, as sequenced in a study of shared clonotypes between healthy human individuals. Naive-designated CD8 cells lacked CD45RO, were positively enriched for CCR7, and omitted terminally differentiated effector memory CD45RA+ cells. Profiled with immunoSEQ multiplex PCR; TCRdb holds only in-frame clones, not every one. The sample lists hundreds of thousands of clones, approximately 96% occurring once. The sample taken for sequencing was naive CD8+ T cells sorted from blood. Every receptor here comes from a woman in her twenties or thirties in good health.

V usage is TRBV30 and J usage is TRBJ2-7; 11 bases line up with TRBD2. V dropped 6 bases and J dropped 2; count of bases not matched to a gene: 3. The CDR3 runs to 13 residues. Germline CDR1 and CDR2: GTSNPN and SVGIG (reference sequence). The CDR3 nucleotides are TGTGCCTGCACTAGCGGGAGAGCCTACGAGCAGTACTTC. Its protein product is CACTSGRAYEQYF.

The rearrangement links TRBV6-5 to TRBJ2-1, with a possible D match to TRBD2 (6 bases). The CDR3 length is 15 residues. Deletions cut 1 base from V and 4 bases from J, with 11 bases between. Germline V gene lookup returns CDR1 MNHEY and CDR2 SVGAGI. The CDR3 DNA follows: TGTGCCAGCAGTTACTTGGAGGGGAATTACAATGAGCAGTTCTTC. Translated, it gives CASSYLEGNYNEQFF.

The chain recombines TRBV9 with TRBJ2-2; TRBD1 agrees at 8 bases. The CDR3 has 16 amino acids. V was clipped by 3 bases and J by 4 bases; unmatched bases: 8. The germline V gene encodes CDR1 SGDLS and CDR2 YYNGEE. DNA of the CDR3: TGTGCCAGCAGCGCGGACAGGGTGATTGGCACCGGGGAGCTGTTTTTT. Its translation is CASSADRVIGTGELFF.

J is TRBJ2-7 and V is TRBV28; 7 bases agree with TRBD2. Trimming took 3 bases from V and 2 from J; bases not matched to a gene: 7. Germline V lookup: CDR1 MDHEN, CDR2 SYDVKM. The CDR3 sequence is 15 residues long. CDR3 sequence: CASSFGRESAYEQYF. CDR3 DNA sequence: TGTGCCAGCAGTTTTGGGCGGGAGAGCGCCTACGAGCAGTACTTC.

The chain links TRBV27 to TRBJ2-1, with D possibly matching TRBD2 (6 bases). Trimming cost V 4 bases and J 2 bases, with 15 bases left between them. The CDR3 covers 16 residues. The germline V gene encodes CDR1 MNHEY and CDR2 SMNVEV (reference sequence). The CDR3 spells CASSSSTGETYNEQFF. CDR3 DNA sequence: TGTGCCAGCAGTTCCTCGACGGGGGAGACCTACAATGAGCAGTTCTTC.

This sequence joins TRBV27 and TRBJ2-3; 10 bases match TRBD2. The V gene's germline CDR1 is MNHEY and CDR2 SMNVEV (reference sequence). CDR3 length equals 20 residues. J was trimmed by 4 bases and V by 0 bases; bases with no gene match: 16. This chain's CDR3 is CASSLSPDSLQREGADTQYF. In DNA form, the CDR3 reads TGTGCCAGCAGTTTATCGCCGGACAGTCTTCAGCGGGAGGGGGCAGATACGCAGTATTTT.

A single count supports this clone. This chain uses TRBV28 with TRBJ2-1; tentatively, D is TRBD1 or TRBD2 (6 bases each). V lost 10 bases and J lost 0, with 13 bases in between. The CDR3 covers 14 residues. Germline lookup yields CDR1 MDHEN and CDR2 SYDVKM. CDR3 residues: CATEGGSSYNEQFF. The CDR3 coding sequence is TGTGCCACCGAGGGGGGAAGCTCCTACAATGAGCAGTTCTTC.

For the CDR3, the DNA is TGTGCCAGCAGTAACGCGGGACATAGCACTTTGGAAGCTTTCTTT. As protein: CASSNAGHSTLEAFF. The chain carries TRBV27 and TRBJ1-1; TRBD1 might be the D (6 bases). Deletions cut 5 bases from V and 8 bases from J, with 21 bases between. CDR1 is MNHEY and CDR2 is SMNVEV in the germline V gene (reference sequence). This CDR3 is 15 amino acids long.

V is TRBV28 and J is TRBJ2-1; TRBD1 aligns across 9 bases. The CDR3 length is 14 residues. V shed 5 bases and J 6 bases; nucleotides not matched to a gene: 5. Germline-derived CDR1 and CDR2 are MDHEN and SYDVKM. CDR3 sequence (DNA): TGTGCCAGCAGTCTCTTGACAGGGGGCAATGAGCAGTTCTTC. It translates to CASSLLTGGNEQFF.

The chain joins TRBV2 to TRBJ2-5; the D gene is possibly TRBD2 (5 bases). CDR1 and CDR2 from the germline V gene are SNHLY and FYNNEI. The germline V and J ends were trimmed by 5 bases and 4 bases, with 11 bases remaining between them. This CDR3 comprises 13 residues. This CDR3 is CASSPGVGETQYF. The DNA of the CDR3 is TGTGCCAGCAGTCCCGGGGTAGGAGAGACCCAGTACTTC.

The rearrangement links TRBV7-8 to TRBJ1-3; TRBD1 is a possible D gene (5 bases). This CDR3 is built from 15 residues. Trimming stripped 2 bases from V and 4 bases from J, with 12 bases between. Germline lookup yields CDR1 SGHVS and CDR2 FQNEAQ. The CDR3 DNA is TGTGCCAGCAGCTTAAATTCAGGGCAAGGAAACACCATATATTTT. Residues: CASSLNSGQGNTIYF.

The V call is TRBV27, the J call TRBJ2-7; a weak D match, TRBD1 (6 bases). The V gene's germline CDR1 is MNHEY and CDR2 SMNVEV (reference sequence). This CDR3 is built from 14 residues. V gave up 1 base and J gave up 2 bases, with 9 bases separating them. The CDR3 DNA reads TGTGCCAGCAGTTTATACGCAGGGGCCTACGAGCAGTACTTC. This encodes CASSLYAGAYEQYF.

This chain links TRBV7-8 with TRBJ1-5; maybe TRBD1 (5 bases). The CDR3 extends over 15 amino acids. V lost 7 bases to trimming and J lost 0 bases, with 13 bases between them. The germline V gene has CDR1 SGHVS and CDR2 FQNEAQ. The CDR3 is CASTAGFASNQPQHF. The CDR3 DNA is TGTGCCAGCACGGCAGGGTTCGCTAGCAATCAGCCCCAGCATTTT. The entire variable domain, with the rest obtained from reference TRBV7-8 and TRBJ1-5, is as follows: GAGVSQSPRYKVAKRGQDVALRCDPISGHVSLFWYQQALGQGPEFLTYFQNEAQLDKSGLPSDRFFAERPEGSVSTLKIQRTQQEDSAVYLCASTAGFASNQPQHFGDGTRLSIL.

The chain employs TRBV5-6 and TRBJ2-7, with a possible D match to TRBD2 (5 bases). Trimming took 0 bases from V and 6 from J, leaving 16 bases between them. This CDR3 is 15 amino acids long. The germline V gene encodes CDR1 SGHDT and CDR2 YYEEEE. The CDR3 DNA sequence: TGTGCCAGCAGCTTGGACGGTCAGCCTGGGAGCGAGCAGTACTTC. Its translation: CASSLDGQPGSEQYF.

The V call is TRBV2, the J call TRBJ2-1; D is undetermined. Trimming shortened V by 1 base and J by 4 bases, and 11 bases separated the two germline ends. The CDR3 consists of 15 residues. Germline CDR1 SNHLY, CDR2 FYNNEI. CDR3 residues: CASSEGGALYNEQFF. CDR3 coding DNA: TGTGCCAGCAGTGAAGGCGGTGCCCTGTACAATGAGCAGTTCTTC.

V and J are TRBV7-2 and TRBJ2-1, with 11 bases that match TRBD2. Germline CDR1 reads SGHTA; CDR2 reads FQGNSA. The trim removed 5 bases at V and 2 bases at J, leaving 2 bases unmatched. The CDR3 has 15 residues. The CDR3 sequence: CASSKLAGAYNEQFF. CDR3 in DNA: TGTGCCAGCAGCAAACTAGCGGGAGCCTACAATGAGCAGTTCTTC.

This clone was found once. The chain joins TRBV13 to TRBJ2-3; the match to TRBD2 covers 8 bases. The V segment lost 6 bases and the J segment 1 base; nucleotides outside the gene matches: 6. The CDR3 sequence is 15 residues long. Germline V gene data show CDR1 as PRHDT and CDR2 as FYEKMQ (reference sequence). The CDR3 loop is CASSRREVGTDTQYF. The CDR3 coding sequence is TGTGCCAGCAGTAGGCGGGAGGTAGGCACAGATACGCAGTATTTT.

The V and J genes are TRBV29-1 and TRBJ2-2, with 9 bases aligning to TRBD1. After removal of 0 bases from V and 0 bases from J, the junction contained 2 bases not matched to a gene. CDR1 is SQVTM and CDR2 is ANQGSEA in the germline V gene. The CDR3 sequence is 16 residues long. This CDR3 reads CSVEDRTGANTGELFF. The DNA for the CDR3 is TGCAGCGTTGAAGATCGGACAGGGGCGAACACCGGGGAGCTGTTTTTT.

The chain has TRBV5-1 and TRBJ2-7; TRBD1 matches at 10 bases. V shed 3 bases and J 1 base; nucleotides not matched to a gene: 4. The CDR3 totals 15 residues. CDR1 is SGHRS, CDR2 YFSETQ, per germline. This CDR3 is CASSSGTGVSYEQYF. As DNA, the CDR3 is TGCGCCAGCAGCTCCGGGACAGGGGTTTCCTACGAGCAGTACTTC.

The chain has TRBV18 and TRBJ1-5; 7 bases line up with TRBD1. The ends lost 3 bases at V and 6 bases at J; junction bases unmatched: 5. Germline V CDR1 and CDR2: KGHSH, LQKENI. The CDR3 loop spans 14 amino acids. CDR3 amino acids: CASSPATGSQPQHF. In nucleotides, the CDR3 is TGTGCCAGCTCACCGGCGACAGGGAGTCAGCCCCAGCATTTT.

This chain links TRBV9 with TRBJ1-3; no firm D call. The V end lost 4 bases, the J end lost 2 bases, and 10 bases lay between the germline ends. CDR3 length: 14 residues. The germline gives CDR1 SGDLS, CDR2 YYNGEE. In DNA form, the CDR3 reads TGTGCCAGCAGCACGGAAGGCGCTGGAAACACCATATATTTT. This encodes CASSTEGAGNTIYF.

V is TRBV2 and J is TRBJ2-7; D perhaps matches TRBD1 (6 bases). V lost 3 bases and J 5 bases, leaving 11 bases between the germline ends. CDR3 length: 13 amino acids. Germline lookup yields CDR1 SNHLY and CDR2 FYNNEI. The CDR3: CASSDTGLNEQYF. The CDR3 DNA sequence: TGTGCCAGCAGTGACACAGGGCTTAACGAGCAGTACTTC.

The genes are TRBV6-4 and TRBJ1-1; D is perhaps TRBD1 (6 bases). The germline V gene encodes CDR1 MRHNA and CDR2 SNTAGT. Trimming pared 0 bases from V and 1 base from J, leaving 6 bases between. This CDR3 contains 14 residues. The CDR3 DNA follows: TGTGCCAGCAGTGACTCCAGGGGGAACACTGAAGCTTTCTTT. Encoded protein: CASSDSRGNTEAFF.

This clone was observed a single time. Written as DNA, the CDR3 is TGTGCCAGCAGCGTAGGCGCGACAGGGGGCTGGTACGAGCAGTACTTC. Translation: CASSVGATGGWYEQYF. The rearrangement links TRBV9 to TRBJ2-7; TRBD1 agrees at 10 bases. Germline V gene sequence: CDR1 SGDLS, CDR2 YYNGEE. The CDR3 covers 16 residues. V dropped 0 bases and J dropped 4; count of bases not matched to a gene: 7. Full variable domain (rest looked up from reference TRBV9 and TRBJ2-7): DSGVTQTPKHLITATGQRVTLRCSPRSGDLSVYWYQQSLDQGLQFLIQYYNGEERAKGNILERFSAQQFPDLHSELNLSSLELGDSALYFCASSVGATGGWYEQYFGPGTRLTVT.

This chain connects TRBV10-3 to TRBJ2-2, with TRBD1 identical over 8 bases. This CDR3 region has 15 residues. The trim removed 2 bases at V and 6 bases at J, leaving 5 bases unmatched. CDR1 is ENHRY, CDR2 SYGVKD, per germline. The DNA for the CDR3 is TGTGCCATCAGTGAGGTGGACAGGGCGGCCGGGGAGCTGTTTTTT. This gives the protein CAISEVDRAAGELFF.

The gene calls are TRBV14 and TRBJ2-1; D gene uncertain. Trimming removed 4 bases at V and 4 bases at J, with 5 bases between. Germline V CDR1 and CDR2: SGHDN, FVKESK. The CDR3 spans 12 residues. The CDR3 DNA follows: TGTGCCAGCAGCCCATCTTACAATGAGCAGTTCTTC. Protein: CASSPSYNEQFF. The variable domain in full, completed from reference TRBV14 and TRBJ2-1, reads EAGVTQFPSHSVIEKGQTVTLRCDPISGHDNLYWYRRVMGKEIKFLLHFVKESKQDESGMPNNRFLAERTGGTYSTLKVQPAELEDSGVYFCASSPSYNEQFFGPGTRLTVL.

The rearrangement links TRBV28 to TRBJ2-1; D is perhaps TRBD2 (5 bases). The CDR3 has 14 residues. V lost 8 bases and J 3 bases, leaving 14 bases between the germline ends. Germline V gives CDR1 MDHEN, CDR2 SYDVKM. The CDR3 DNA sequence: TGTGCCAGCCGTGCCGCGGGCCTCTACAATGAGCAGTTCTTC. Translated: CASRAAGLYNEQFF.

This clone was observed once. The chain couples TRBV5-5 to TRBJ2-7, with 8 bases aligning to TRBD2. Germline lookup yields CDR1 SGHKS and CDR2 YYEKEE (reference sequence). The CDR3 is 13 residues long. The V and J ends lost 1 base and 6 bases, in that order; junction bases with no gene match: 3. In DNA form, the CDR3 reads TGTGCCAGCAGCTTGTGGCTAGCGGGCGAGCAGTACTTC. It codes for CASSLWLAGEQYF.

The rearrangement uses TRBV6-5 and TRBJ2-1; D gene ambiguous. Germline V gives CDR1 MNHEY, CDR2 SVGAGI. Trimming pared 10 bases from V and 4 bases from J, leaving 14 bases between. CDR3 length equals 13 residues. CDR3 protein: CATQTSRYNEQFF. As DNA, the CDR3 is TGTGCCACCCAGACTTCCAGATACAATGAGCAGTTCTTC.

The chain has TRBV28 and TRBJ1-1; D is ambiguous. The CDR3 loop spans 14 amino acids. Germline V lookup: CDR1 MDHEN, CDR2 SYDVKM. Trimming pared 5 bases from V and 5 bases from J, leaving 15 bases between. The DNA for the CDR3 is TGTGCCAGCAGTCCCTCCCGCCCAGGTACTGAAGCTTTCTTT. As protein: CASSPSRPGTEAFF.

Here the CDR3 DNA reads TGTGCCAGCAGCCAAGAGGCCATTTCAAACACTGAAGCTTTCTTT. This gives the protein CASSQEAISNTEAFF. The chain carries TRBV4-2 and TRBJ1-1; D uncertain. The V end lost 0 bases, the J end lost 2 bases, and 10 bases lay between the germline ends. There are 15 residues in the CDR3. CDR1 is LGHNA and CDR2 is YNFKEQ in the germline V gene.